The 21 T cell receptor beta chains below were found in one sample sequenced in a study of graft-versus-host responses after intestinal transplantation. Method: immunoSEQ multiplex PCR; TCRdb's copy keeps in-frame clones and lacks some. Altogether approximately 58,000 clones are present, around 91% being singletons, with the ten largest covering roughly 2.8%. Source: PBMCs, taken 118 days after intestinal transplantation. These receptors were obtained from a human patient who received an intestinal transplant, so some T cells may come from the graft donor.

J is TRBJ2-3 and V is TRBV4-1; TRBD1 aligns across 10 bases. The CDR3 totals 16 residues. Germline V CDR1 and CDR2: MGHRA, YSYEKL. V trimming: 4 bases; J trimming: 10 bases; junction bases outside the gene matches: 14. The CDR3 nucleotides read TGCGCCAGCAGCCTAATTGAATACTGGGACAGGGGTTCGCAGTATTTT. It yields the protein CASSLIEYWDRGSQYF.

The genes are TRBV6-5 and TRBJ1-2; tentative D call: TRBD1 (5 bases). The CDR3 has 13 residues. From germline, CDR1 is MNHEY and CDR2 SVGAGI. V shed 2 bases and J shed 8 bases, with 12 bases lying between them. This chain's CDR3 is CASSYAWGEGYTF. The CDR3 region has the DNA TGTGCCAGCAGTTACGCATGGGGCGAGGGCTACACCTTC.

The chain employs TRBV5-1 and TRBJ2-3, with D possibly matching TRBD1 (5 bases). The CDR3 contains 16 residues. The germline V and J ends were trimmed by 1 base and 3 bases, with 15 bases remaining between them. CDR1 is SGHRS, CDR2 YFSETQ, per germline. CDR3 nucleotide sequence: TGCGCCAGCAGCTTGCCCAAGTCTGGGGCAACAGATACGCAGTATTTT. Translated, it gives CASSLPKSGATDTQYF.

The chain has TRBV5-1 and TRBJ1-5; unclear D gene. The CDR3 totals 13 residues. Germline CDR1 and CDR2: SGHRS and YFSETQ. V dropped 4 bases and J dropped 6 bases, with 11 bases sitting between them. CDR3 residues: CASSPGLGQPQHF. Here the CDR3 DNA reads TGCGCCAGCAGCCCGGGGTTAGGTCAGCCCCAGCATTTT.

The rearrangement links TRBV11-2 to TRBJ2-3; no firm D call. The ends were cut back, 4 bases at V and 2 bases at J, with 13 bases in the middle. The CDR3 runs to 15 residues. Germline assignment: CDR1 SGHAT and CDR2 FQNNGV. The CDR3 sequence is CASSYTMGYTDTQYF. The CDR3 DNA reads TGTGCCAGCAGCTACACCATGGGCTACACAGATACGCAGTATTTT.

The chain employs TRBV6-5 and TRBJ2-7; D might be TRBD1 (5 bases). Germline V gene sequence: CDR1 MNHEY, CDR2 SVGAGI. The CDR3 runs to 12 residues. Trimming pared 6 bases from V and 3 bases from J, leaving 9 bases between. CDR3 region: CASSAGYYEQYF. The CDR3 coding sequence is TGTGCCAGCAGCGCAGGGTACTACGAGCAGTACTTC.

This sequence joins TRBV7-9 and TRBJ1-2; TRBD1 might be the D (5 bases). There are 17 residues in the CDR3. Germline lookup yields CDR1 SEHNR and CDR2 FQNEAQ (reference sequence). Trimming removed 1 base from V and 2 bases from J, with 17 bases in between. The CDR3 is CASSLGTLRQPNYGYTF. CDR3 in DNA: TGTGCCAGCAGCTTAGGTACTTTACGACAGCCAAACTATGGCTACACCTTC.

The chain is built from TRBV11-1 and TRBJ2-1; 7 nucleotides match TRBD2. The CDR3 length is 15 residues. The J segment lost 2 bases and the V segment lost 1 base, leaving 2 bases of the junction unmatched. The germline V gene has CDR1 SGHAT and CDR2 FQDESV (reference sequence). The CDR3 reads CASSLGGGPYNEQFF. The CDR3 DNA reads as TGTGCCAGCAGCTTAGGGGGAGGGCCCTACAATGAGCAGTTCTTC.

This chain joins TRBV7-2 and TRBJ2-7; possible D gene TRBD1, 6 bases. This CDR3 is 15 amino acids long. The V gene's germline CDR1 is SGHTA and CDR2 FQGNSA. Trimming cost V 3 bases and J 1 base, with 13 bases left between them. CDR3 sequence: CASSFTGRVSYEQYF. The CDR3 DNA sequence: TGTGCCAGCAGCTTTACAGGGCGAGTTTCCTACGAGCAGTACTTC.

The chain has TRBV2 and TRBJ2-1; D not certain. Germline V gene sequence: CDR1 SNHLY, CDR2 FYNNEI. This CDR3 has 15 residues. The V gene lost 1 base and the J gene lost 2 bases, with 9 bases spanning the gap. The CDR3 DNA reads TGTGCCAGCAGTGAAGTCCCACACACCTACAATGAGCAGTTCTTC. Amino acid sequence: CASSEVPHTYNEQFF.

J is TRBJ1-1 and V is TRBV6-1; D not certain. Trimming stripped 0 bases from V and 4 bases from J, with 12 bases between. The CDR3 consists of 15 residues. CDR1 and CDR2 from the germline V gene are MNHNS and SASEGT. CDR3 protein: CASSEAVGLSTEAFF. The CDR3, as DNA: TGTGCCAGCAGTGAAGCGGTCGGGCTGAGCACTGAAGCTTTCTTT.

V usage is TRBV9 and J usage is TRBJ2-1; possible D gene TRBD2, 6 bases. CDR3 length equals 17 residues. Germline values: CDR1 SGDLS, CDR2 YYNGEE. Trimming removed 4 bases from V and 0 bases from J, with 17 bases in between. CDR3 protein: CASSTPRGGPSYNEQFF. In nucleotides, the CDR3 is TGTGCCAGCAGCACCCCGCGCGGAGGGCCCTCCTACAATGAGCAGTTCTTC.

Here the CDR3 reads CASSSGQTRADIQYF. CDR3 nucleotides: TGCGCCAGCAGCTCAGGACAGACGCGAGCGGACATTCAGTACTTC. The genes are TRBV5-1 and TRBJ2-4; TRBD1 is a possible D gene (6 bases). There are 15 residues in the CDR3. Trimming took 3 bases from V and 8 from J, leaving 18 bases between them. Germline V lookup: CDR1 SGHRS, CDR2 YFSETQ.

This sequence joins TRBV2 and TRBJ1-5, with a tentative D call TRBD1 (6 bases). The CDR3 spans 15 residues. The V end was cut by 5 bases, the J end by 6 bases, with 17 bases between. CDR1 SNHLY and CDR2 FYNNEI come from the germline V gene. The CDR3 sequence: CASSSTGIQGQPQHF. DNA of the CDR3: TGTGCCAGCAGTTCCACAGGGATACAGGGTCAGCCCCAGCATTTT.

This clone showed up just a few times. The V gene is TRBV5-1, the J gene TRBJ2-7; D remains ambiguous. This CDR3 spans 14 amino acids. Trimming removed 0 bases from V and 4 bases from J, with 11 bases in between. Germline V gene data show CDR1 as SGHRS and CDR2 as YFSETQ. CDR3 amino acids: CASSLAGRVYEQYF. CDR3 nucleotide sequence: TGCGCCAGCAGCTTGGCAGGACGGGTATACGAGCAGTACTTC.

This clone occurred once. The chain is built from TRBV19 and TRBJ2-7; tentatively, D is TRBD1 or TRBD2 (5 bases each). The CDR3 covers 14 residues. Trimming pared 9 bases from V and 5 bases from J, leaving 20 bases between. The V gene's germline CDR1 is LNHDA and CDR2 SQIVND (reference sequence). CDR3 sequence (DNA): TGTGCCAGGGGGGACCGATCTTCGTCCCACGAGCAGTACTTC. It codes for CARGDRSSSHEQYF.

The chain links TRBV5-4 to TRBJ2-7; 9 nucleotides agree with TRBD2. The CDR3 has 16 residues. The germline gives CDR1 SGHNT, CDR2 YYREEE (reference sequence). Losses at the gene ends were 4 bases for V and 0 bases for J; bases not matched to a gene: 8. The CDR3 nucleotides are TGTGCCAGCAGCAAGGATAGCGGGGGCGTCTCCTACGAGCAGTACTTC. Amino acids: CASSKDSGGVSYEQYF. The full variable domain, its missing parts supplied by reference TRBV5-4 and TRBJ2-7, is ETGVTQSPTHLIKTRGQQVTLRCSSQSGHNTVSWYQQALGQGPQFIFQYYREEENGRGNFPPRFSGLQFPNYSSELNVNALELDDSALYLCASSKDSGGVSYEQYFGPGTRLTVT.

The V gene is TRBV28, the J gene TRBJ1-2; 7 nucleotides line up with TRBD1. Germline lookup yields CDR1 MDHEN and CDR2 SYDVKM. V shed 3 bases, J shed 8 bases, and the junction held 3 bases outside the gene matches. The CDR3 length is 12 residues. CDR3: CASSFTGEGYTF. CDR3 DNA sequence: TGTGCCAGCAGTTTTACAGGGGAAGGCTACACCTTC.

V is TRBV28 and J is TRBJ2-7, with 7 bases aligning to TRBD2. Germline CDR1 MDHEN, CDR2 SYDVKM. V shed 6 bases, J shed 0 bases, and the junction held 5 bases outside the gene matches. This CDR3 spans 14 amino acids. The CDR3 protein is CASSRAGNSYEQYF. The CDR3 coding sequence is TGTGCCAGCAGCCGAGCGGGGAACTCCTACGAGCAGTACTTC. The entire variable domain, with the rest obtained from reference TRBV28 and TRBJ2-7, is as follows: DVKVTQSSRYLVKRTGEKVFLECVQDMDHENMFWYRQDPGLGLRLIYFSYDVKMKEKGDIPEGYSVSREKKERFSLILESASTNQTSMYLCASSRAGNSYEQYFGPGTRLTVT.

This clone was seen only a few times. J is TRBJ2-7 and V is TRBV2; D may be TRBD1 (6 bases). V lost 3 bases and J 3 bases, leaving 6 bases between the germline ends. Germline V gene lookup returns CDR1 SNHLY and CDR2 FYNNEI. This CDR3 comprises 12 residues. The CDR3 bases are TGTGCCAGCAGTGACAGGGGCTACGAGCAGTACTTC. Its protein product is CASSDRGYEQYF.

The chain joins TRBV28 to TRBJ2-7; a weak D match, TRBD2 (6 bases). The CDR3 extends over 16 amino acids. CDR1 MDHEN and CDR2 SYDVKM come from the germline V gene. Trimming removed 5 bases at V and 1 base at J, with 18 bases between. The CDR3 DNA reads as TGTGCCAGCAGTACGATGCACCGGGACTTTTCCTACGAGCAGTACTTC. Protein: CASSTMHRDFSYEQYF. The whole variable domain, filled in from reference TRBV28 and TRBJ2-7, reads DVKVTQSSRYLVKRTGEKVFLECVQDMDHENMFWYRQDPGLGLRLIYFSYDVKMKEKGDIPEGYSVSREKKERFSLILESASTNQTSMYLCASSTMHRDFSYEQYFGPGTRLTVT.